The 23 T cell receptor beta chains given below trace back to one sample, sequenced in a study of early T cells in non-severe SARS-CoV-2 infection. Using its own MiXCR run on the 5' RACE reads, TCRdb lists one record per CDR3 protein. The sample carries about 61,000 distinct CDR3 sequences, about 9.9% recorded once. The source material was whole blood. These TCRs come from an adult who was a healthcare worker with PCR-confirmed SARS-CoV-2 infection or an uninfected control (not recorded which).

This clonotype was detected only a few times. The genes are TRBV7-9 and TRBJ2-1; 9 positions match TRBD2. This CDR3 is 19 amino acids long. J lost 2 bases, V lost 6 bases, and 17 bases had no gene match. Germline CDR1 and CDR2: SEHNR and FQNEAQ (reference sequence). The CDR3 nucleotides are TGTGCCAGCAGTCGATTACCCGTCTCGGCGGGGGGGCCCTACAATGAGCAGTTCTTC. Amino acids: CASSRLPVSAGGPYNEQFF.

The chain links TRBV4-1 to TRBJ2-3, with a tentative D call TRBD2 (6 bases). This CDR3 has 15 residues. Trimming took 0 bases from V and 3 from J, leaving 10 bases between them. The germline V gene encodes CDR1 MGHRA and CDR2 YSYEKL. CDR3 protein: CASSQDETRTDTQYF. CDR3 DNA: TGCGCCAGCAGCCAAGACGAGACTAGAACAGATACGCAGTATTTT.

The chain uses TRBV18 and TRBJ2-3; D may be TRBD1 or TRBD2 (5 bases each). This CDR3 spans 13 amino acids. The V gene's germline CDR1 is KGHSH and CDR2 LQKENI. V lost 5 bases to trimming and J lost 0 bases, with 6 bases between them. The CDR3 loop reads CASSGDSTDTQYF. The CDR3 DNA reads as TGTGCCAGCTCAGGGGACAGCACAGATACGCAGTATTTT.

This clonotype was found a few times. The chain uses TRBV27 and TRBJ2-1, with TRBD2 as a possible D gene (5 bases). The germline CDR1 and CDR2 sequences are MNHEY and SMNVEV (reference sequence). Trimming left V 0 bases short and J 5 bases short, with 8 bases between. The CDR3 covers 14 residues. The CDR3 bases are TGTGCCAGCAGTTTATCTCGGGGTAACAATGAGCAGTTCTTC. Encoded protein: CASSLSRGNNEQFF.

In its sample, this clonotype was seen a few times. The CDR3 here is CASRGTEEYVIYF. In DNA, the CDR3 is TGCGCCAGCAGGGGGACGGAAGAGTATGTGATATATTTT. V and J are TRBV5-1 and TRBJ1-3; D is perhaps TRBD1 (5 bases). The ends were cut back, 5 bases at V and 13 bases at J, with 19 bases in the middle. The V gene's germline CDR1 is SGHRS and CDR2 YFSETQ. This CDR3 has 13 residues.

This clonotype occurred many times. The V and J genes are TRBV6-6 and TRBJ2-7; 8 bases map to TRBD1. CDR1 and CDR2 (germline): MNHNY, SVGAGI (reference sequence). The CDR3 consists of 14 residues. After removal of 4 bases from V and 2 bases from J, the junction contained 4 bases not matched to a gene. The CDR3 DNA is TGTGCCAGCAGTTCCGGGGGACAGGCCTACGAGCAGTACGTC. It yields the protein CASSSGGQAYEQYV.

CDR3 DNA: TGCAGTGCCGTTGATAGCGGGGGGGCCTACAATGAGCAGTTCTTC. Its protein is CSAVDSGGAYNEQFF. The chain recombines TRBV20-1 with TRBJ2-1; 11 bases map to TRBD2. CDR3 length equals 15 residues. J lost 2 bases, V lost 6 bases, and 6 bases had no gene match. The germline V gene has CDR1 DFQATT and CDR2 SNEGSKA (reference sequence).

This clonotype was observed a handful of times. The DNA for the CDR3 is TGCGCCAGCAGCTTTATCGGGGAGGAGGGGACTGAAGCTTTCTTT. It yields the protein CASSFIGEEGTEAFF. V is TRBV5-1 and J is TRBJ1-1, with a possible D match to TRBD1 (5 bases). The length of the CDR3 is 15 residues. CDR1 and CDR2 from the germline V gene are SGHRS and YFSETQ. Trimming took 2 bases from V and 5 from J, leaving 16 bases between them. The full variable domain, with the rest looked up from reference TRBV5-1 and TRBJ1-1, is KAGVTQTPRYLIKTRGQQVTLSCSPISGHRSVSWYQQTPGQGLQFLFEYFSETQRNKGNFPGRFSGRQFSNSRSEMNVSTLELGDSALYLCASSFIGEEGTEAFFGQGTRLTVV.

V usage is TRBV2 and J usage is TRBJ2-5; TRBD1 aligns across 8 bases. The J segment lost 7 bases and the V segment lost 4 bases, leaving 11 bases of the junction unmatched. Germline values: CDR1 SNHLY, CDR2 FYNNEI. This CDR3 has 15 amino acids. CDR3 sequence: CASSVRDRSVGTQYF. The CDR3 nucleotides are TGTGCCAGCAGTGTTCGGGACAGGTCTGTTGGGACCCAGTACTTC.

The chain uses TRBV7-7 and TRBJ2-1; D may be TRBD1 (6 bases). V was cut by 2 bases and J by 2 bases, with 7 bases left in between. Germline CDR1 is SSHAT and CDR2 is FNYEAQ (reference sequence). This CDR3 contains 14 residues. CDR3 region: CASSLNRAYNEQFF. For the CDR3, the DNA is TGTGCCAGCAGCTTAAACAGGGCCTACAATGAGCAGTTCTTC.

This clonotype appeared a few times. The rearrangement joins TRBV6-1 to TRBJ2-7; 9 nucleotides match TRBD1. The V gene end was trimmed by 1 base and the J gene end by 4 bases; junction bases not matched to a gene: 5. The germline gives CDR1 MNHNS, CDR2 SASEGT. This CDR3 spans 15 amino acids. CDR3 DNA: TGTGCCAGCAGTGAAGGGACAGGGGATTTATACGAGCAGTACGTC. This codes for CASSEGTGDLYEQYV.

Comments on this clonotype: A much larger clone lies a single base off, so this may be a read error. The CDR3 end shows no conserved phenylalanine or tryptophan, and so a read error is likely. The chain links TRBV24-1 to TRBJ2-2, with D unresolved. Germline V gene sequence: CDR1 KGHDR, CDR2 SFDVKD. With 9 bases removed from V and 6 bases from J, the gap between germline ends came to 13 bases. The CDR3 has 13 residues. This CDR3 is CATRNGPAGELFS. DNA of the CDR3: TGTGCCACCCGGAACGGACCGGCCGGGGAGCTGTTTTCT.

This clonotype has only a few counts. V usage is TRBV7-2 and J usage is TRBJ2-3, with D perhaps given as TRBD1 or TRBD2 (5 bases each). With 7 bases removed from V and 1 base from J, the gap between germline ends came to 15 bases. There are 15 residues in the CDR3. Germline V gene data show CDR1 as SGHTA and CDR2 as FQGNSA. CDR3 in amino acids: CASIRDGYRTDTQYF. As DNA, the CDR3 is TGTGCCAGCATCCGGGACGGATACCGCACAGATACGCAGTATTTT.

V usage is TRBV4-1 and J usage is TRBJ2-1; D remains ambiguous. CDR1 MGHRA and CDR2 YSYEKL come from the germline V gene. V lost 1 base to trimming and J lost 7 bases, with 14 bases between them. The CDR3 consists of 15 residues. The CDR3 loop reads CASSQVGPRSNEQFF. The CDR3 DNA sequence: TGCGCCAGCAGCCAAGTCGGACCGAGGAGTAATGAGCAGTTCTTC.

This clonotype was seen a handful of times. The chain has TRBV24-1 and TRBJ2-3; TRBD2 is a possible D gene (6 bases). The germline V gene encodes CDR1 KGHDR and CDR2 SFDVKD. With 2 bases removed from V and 1 base from J, the gap between germline ends came to 15 bases. CDR3 size: 17 residues. DNA for the CDR3: TGTGCCACCAGTGATTCGAGCGGCGGGGTGGGCACAGATACGCAGTATTTT. It specifies CATSDSSGGVGTDTQYF.

This clonotype has at least ten counts. The gene calls are TRBV27 and TRBJ1-1; D unresolved. Per germline, CDR1 MNHEY and CDR2 SMNVEV (reference sequence). CDR3 length: 13 amino acids. The V end lost 8 bases, the J end lost 2 bases, and 12 bases lay between the germline ends. The CDR3 loop reads CASRLVGNTEAFF. The CDR3 DNA follows: TGTGCCAGCCGCCTGGTCGGTAACACTGAAGCTTTCTTT.

This clonotype was observed a few times. The chain uses TRBV6-4 and TRBJ2-3; TRBD2 is a possible D gene (6 bases). This CDR3 spans 16 amino acids. Germline assignment: CDR1 MRHNA and CDR2 SNTAGT. Between the trimmed V and J ends, which lost 6 bases and 0 bases, there was a span of 16 bases. The CDR3 spells CASSDRSGDSTDTQYF. The CDR3, as DNA: TGTGCCAGCAGCGACCGTAGCGGCGACAGCACAGATACGCAGTATTTT.

In this sample, this clonotype turned up a few times. This chain links TRBV5-6 with TRBJ2-3; D may be TRBD2 (5 bases). The CDR3 extends over 14 amino acids. V shed 2 bases and J shed 5 bases, with 12 bases lying between them. Germline V gives CDR1 SGHDT, CDR2 YYEEEE. CDR3 coding DNA: TGTGCCAGCAGCTTTTACGGGGTGGGAGATACGCAGTATTTT. Protein sequence: CASSFYGVGDTQYF.

This chain connects TRBV7-9 to TRBJ2-1, with 7 nucleotides matching TRBD1. Germline V gene sequence: CDR1 SEHNR, CDR2 FQNEAQ (reference sequence). Trimming took 0 bases from V and 6 from J; bases not matched to a gene: 8. The CDR3 runs to 16 residues. DNA for the CDR3: TGTGCCAGCAGCTTAGCGCCACAGGGGAGCGTCAATGAGCAGTTCTTC. It specifies CASSLAPQGSVNEQFF.

The V and J genes are TRBV6-5 and TRBJ2-2; TRBD1 agrees at 9 bases. Losses at the gene ends were 6 bases for V and 4 bases for J; bases not matched to a gene: 9. Germline assignment: CDR1 MNHEY and CDR2 SVGAGI. This CDR3 is 16 amino acids long. In DNA, the CDR3 is TGTGCCAGCAGCCGAAGAGGGACAGGGATCACCGGGGAGCTGTTTTTT. This encodes CASSRRGTGITGELFF.

This clonotype has a handful of counts. The rearrangement uses TRBV6-1 and TRBJ2-6; possibly TRBD1 for D (5 bases). The V gene's germline CDR1 is MNHNS and CDR2 SASEGT. There are 15 residues in the CDR3. V was clipped by 4 bases and J by 1 base, with 8 bases between them. The CDR3 protein is CASSVYRSGANVLTF. For the CDR3, the DNA is TGTGCCAGCAGTGTTTACAGGTCTGGGGCCAACGTCCTGACTTTC.

This sequence joins TRBV29-1 and TRBJ1-2; no clear D gene. The CDR3 covers 15 residues. Trimming left V 2 bases short and J 3 bases short, with 16 bases between. From germline, CDR1 is SQVTM and CDR2 ANQGSEA. CDR3 in amino acids: CSVESGYPSDYGYTF. In DNA form, the CDR3 reads TGCAGCGTTGAATCGGGGTACCCCTCGGACTATGGCTACACCTTC.

The CDR3 nucleotides read TGTGCCAGCAGCTTAACGGGAAATCTGGGTAATTCACCCCTCCACTTT. Translation gives CASSLTGNLGNSPLHF. The V call is TRBV7-3, the J call TRBJ1-6; no clear D gene. CDR3 length equals 16 residues. CDR1 and CDR2 from the germline V gene are SGHTA and FQGTGA. V was trimmed by 0 bases and J by 6 bases, leaving 12 bases between them.